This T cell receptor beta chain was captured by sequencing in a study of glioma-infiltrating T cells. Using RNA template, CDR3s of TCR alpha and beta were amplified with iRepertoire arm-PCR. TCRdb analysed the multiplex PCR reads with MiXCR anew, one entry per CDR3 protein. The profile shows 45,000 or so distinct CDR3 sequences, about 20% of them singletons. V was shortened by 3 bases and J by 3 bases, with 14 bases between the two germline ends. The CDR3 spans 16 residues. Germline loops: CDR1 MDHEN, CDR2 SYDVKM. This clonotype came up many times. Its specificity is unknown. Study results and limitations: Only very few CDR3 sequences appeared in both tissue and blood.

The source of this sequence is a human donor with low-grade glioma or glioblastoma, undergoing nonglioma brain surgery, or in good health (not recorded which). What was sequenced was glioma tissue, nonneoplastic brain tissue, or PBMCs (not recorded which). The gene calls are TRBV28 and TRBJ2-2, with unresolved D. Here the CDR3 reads CASSFHDRIYTGELFF. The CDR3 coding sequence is TGTGCCAGCAGTTTCCACGATAGGATCTACACCGGGGAGCTGTTTTTT.